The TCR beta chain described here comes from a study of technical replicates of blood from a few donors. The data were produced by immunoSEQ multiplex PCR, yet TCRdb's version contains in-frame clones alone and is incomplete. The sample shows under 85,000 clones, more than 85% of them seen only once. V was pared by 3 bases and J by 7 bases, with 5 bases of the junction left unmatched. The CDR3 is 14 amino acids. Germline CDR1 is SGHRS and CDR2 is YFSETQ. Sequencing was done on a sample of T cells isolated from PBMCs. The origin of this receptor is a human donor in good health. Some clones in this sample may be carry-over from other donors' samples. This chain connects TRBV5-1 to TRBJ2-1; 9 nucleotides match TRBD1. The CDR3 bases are TGCGCCAGCAGCTGGGGACAGGGAGGTAATGAGCAGTTCTTC. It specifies CASSWGQGGNEQFF.